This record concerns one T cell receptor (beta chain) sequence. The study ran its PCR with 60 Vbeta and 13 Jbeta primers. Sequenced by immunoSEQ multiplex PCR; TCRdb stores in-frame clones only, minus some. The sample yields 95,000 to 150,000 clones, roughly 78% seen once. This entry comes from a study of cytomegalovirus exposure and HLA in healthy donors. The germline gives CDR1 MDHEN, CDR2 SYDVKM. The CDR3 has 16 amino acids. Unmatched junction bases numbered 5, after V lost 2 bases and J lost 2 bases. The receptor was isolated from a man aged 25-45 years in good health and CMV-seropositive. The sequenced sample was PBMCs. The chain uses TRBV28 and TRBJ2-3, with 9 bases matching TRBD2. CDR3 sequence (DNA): TGTGCCAGCAGTTTAGGAGCTAGCGGGGACACAGATACGCAGTATTTT. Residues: CASSLGASGDTDTQYF.